Included here is one T cell receptor (beta chain) sequence, with context. Its antigen is currently not known. No base qualities exist here, and no much larger clone lies one base off it. The sample comes from a study of T cell responses to AZD1222 COVID-19 vaccine (dated by TCRdb to the early 2020s). Some background on the complete study: A total of approximately 240 trial participants underwent TCR sequencing, of whom roughly 210 had received two doses of AZD1222 and about 25 had received two doses of the MenACWY control vaccine. Trial participants were enrolled by age into subgroups of 18-55, 56-69 and 70-plus years, and about 150, 27 and 61 TCR-sequenced participants, respectively, were included in these subgroups. The full study reports these points: The 56-69-year group was small, and its depth increase did not reach significance, likely because of low power. Spike-specific TCR breadth and depth rose significantly after two AZD1222 doses compared with day 0 and with MenACWY recipients. Nearly half of unique spike-specific TCRs reportedly recognized epitopes outside regions mutated in the B.1.351 and B.1.1.7 variants. Conclusions about previously exposed vaccinees are limited because only a handful of AZD1222 recipients were SARS-CoV-2 seropositive at baseline. No day 14 peak-response samples were available, so repertoires were characterized only after the peak T cell response. The whole spike protein was spanned by vaccine-associated CD4 TCRs, and dominant responses were seen in regions 160-218 and 743-854. Participants were mostly white British, with more females than males. The authors suggested clonal diversity may have been underestimated.

The CDR3 regions of human TCRbeta chains were analyzed by immunosequencing. Per the original workflow: TCRs in the repertoires were compared against a reference library of SARS-CoV-2-specific TCRs that had been generated with the MIRA antigen-specificity platform. Breadth was defined as the fraction of unique TCRs that were SARS-CoV-2-associated. Depth was defined as the fraction of total T cells that were SARS-CoV-2-associated. Using the MIRA data, each spike-specific TCR was mapped to the spike region that the TCR reacts to and placed in a CD4 or CD8 class. Log10-transformed breadth and depth values were compared by one-way ANOVA with Sidak's multiple comparisons tests. Here the immuneACCESS table is served through TCRdb, limited to in-frame sequences with V and J called. Missing clones are a known gap in these copies; in checked studies unresolved V genes cover under half, and the rest lacks a known reason. V and J calls and clone size are as listed in that table; D and trimming were resolved from the DNA. The sample data list 40,000 to 60,000 clones, and 80% to 90% of these were observed just once. The top ten hold roughly 1.1% of the sample.

What this sample's time point label stands for: about 28 days (+/-7) after the second vaccine dose. AZD1222 recipients whose second dose came at about 4 weeks and those whose second dose came at about 12 weeks were combined into one group, since spike-specific TCR depth and breadth did not differ between the two schedules. Samples from vaccinated people were obtained from the UK trials COV001 and COV002, which included a single-blind randomized controlled phase 2/3 trial of AZD1222 (ChAdOx1 nCoV-19) in healthy adults. Trial participant PBMC samples were collected at day 0 and day 28 after the second dose for TCRbeta chain sequencing. The germline V gene specifies KGHDR as CDR1 and SFDVKD as CDR2. V ends up 9 bases short and J 2 bases short, with an unmatched junction base count of 9. The CDR3 spans 15 residues, from the cysteine through the phenylalanine. The only DNA kept is the CDR3, 45 bases in frame from the first base.

The source of this sequence is an adult who received the AZD1222 COVID-19 vaccine. The sequences come from peripheral blood, collected 28 days after the second AZD1222 dose. This chain is built from TRBV24-1 and TRBJ2-1; TRBD2 lines up with 7 middle nucleotides. The CDR3 loop reads CATRSGTKAYNEQFF. DNA sequence: TGTGCCACCCGAAGCGGGACTAAGGCCTACAATGAGCAGTTCTTC.